This passage covers 9 T cell receptor beta chains from one sample sequenced in a study of blood T cell repertoires in COVID-19. Produced via immunoSEQ multiplex PCR; TCRdb's table is partial and in-frame only. Of more than 100,000 clones in the sample, about 79% were seen once. Sequenced material: peripheral blood. Source of these receptors: a man in his 70s with acute or convalescent COVID-19.

The V gene is TRBV6-5, the J gene TRBJ2-7; 8 bases line up with TRBD1. Looked up from germline, CDR1 is MNHEY and CDR2 is SVGAGI. Germline trimming cut 7 bases from V and 7 bases from J; bases unmatched to any gene: 12. The CDR3 totals 14 residues. CDR3 sequence (DNA): TGTGCCAGCACCTCGGACAGGGCGCCCCCGGAGCAGTACTTC. Amino acid sequence: CASTSDRAPPEQYF.

This clone turned up a few times. The rearrangement links TRBV6-5 to TRBJ1-2, with D maybe TRBD1 (6 bases). V was pared by 1 base and J by 8 bases, with 11 bases between. CDR1 is MNHEY, CDR2 SVGAGI, per germline. This CDR3 contains 13 residues. The CDR3 nucleotides read TGTGCCAGCAGTTACTTACCGACAGGCGGCTACACCTTC. Its translation is CASSYLPTGGYTF.

V and J are TRBV29-1 and TRBJ2-7; weak D call: TRBD2 (6 bases). Germline lookup yields CDR1 SQVTM and CDR2 ANQGSEA. V was trimmed by 8 bases and J by 4 bases, leaving 12 bases between them. The CDR3 has 11 amino acids. Written as DNA, the CDR3 is TGCAGCTACAGGCGGGGATACGAGCAGTACTTC. Its protein product is CSYRRGYEQYF.

The V gene is TRBV30, the J gene TRBJ1-1; D is ambiguous. V lost 0 bases, J lost 4 bases, and 15 bases lay in between. CDR3 length equals 15 residues. Germline CDR1 reads GTSNPN; CDR2 reads SVGIG (reference sequence). CDR3 protein: CAWSVIGDWGTEAFF. The CDR3 DNA is TGTGCCTGGAGTGTAATCGGGGATTGGGGCACTGAAGCTTTCTTT.

In its sample, this clone was seen a few times. The gene calls are TRBV11-1 and TRBJ1-1; the D is unclear. Trimming left V 3 bases short and J 5 bases short, with 10 bases between. Per the germline V gene, CDR1 is SGHAT and CDR2 is FQDESV (reference sequence). The CDR3 totals 13 residues. This CDR3 is CASSFGEGTEAFF. CDR3 bases: TGTGCCAGCAGCTTTGGGGAGGGTACTGAAGCTTTCTTT.

In the case of this clone: Other nucleotide sequences in the sample specify the same CDR3. The chain links TRBV6-5 to TRBJ1-1; TRBD1 is a possible D gene (6 bases). The CDR3 totals 13 residues. Looked up from germline, CDR1 is MNHEY and CDR2 is SVGAGI. Trimming removed 6 bases at V and 2 bases at J, with 10 bases between. Here the CDR3 reads CASSQQGNTEAFF. As DNA, the CDR3 is TGTGCCAGCAGCCAACAGGGAAACACTGAAGCTTTCTTT.

The table lists this clone with a count of one. The chain joins TRBV19 to TRBJ2-7; weak D call: TRBD1 (5 bases). Trimming took off 10 bases at V and 0 bases at J, with 10 bases between the two ends. Germline V gene lookup returns CDR1 LNHDA and CDR2 SQIVND (reference sequence). This CDR3 comprises 12 residues. The CDR3: CATSGLSYEQYF. In DNA, the CDR3 is TGTGCCACCTCAGGGCTCTCCTACGAGCAGTACTTC.

This clone has a single count. The chain carries TRBV5-1 and TRBJ1-6, with 7 positions matching TRBD1. V dropped 4 bases and J dropped 7; count of bases not matched to a gene: 11. Germline CDR1 reads SGHRS; CDR2 reads YFSETQ. The CDR3 runs 16 residues. CDR3 DNA: TGCGCCAGCAGCCGAATCGGGACAGCTAAAAATTCACCCCTCCACTTT. It translates to CASSRIGTAKNSPLHF.

This sequence joins TRBV19 and TRBJ2-6; the match to TRBD1 covers 8 bases. This CDR3 has 16 amino acids. The germline gives CDR1 LNHDA, CDR2 SQIVND (reference sequence). With V trimmed by 7 bases and J by 4 bases, 9 bases remained unmatched. This chain's CDR3 is CASIGQGRSGANVLTF. The CDR3 DNA is TGTGCCAGTATTGGACAGGGAAGGTCCGGGGCCAACGTCCTGACTTTC.